This T cell receptor (beta chain) stems from a study of cytomegalovirus exposure and HLA in healthy donors. General study findings and limits: The classifier was said to identify cytomegalovirus status with high specificity and sensitivity. According to a subsequent analysis, TCR clusters from the first cohort were inclined to appear together in the 120 validation repertoires.

There are a few counts of this clone. The target antigen is unknown. Assay: immunoSEQ multiplex PCR; the TCRdb copy retains only in-frame clones and omits some. The sample contains about 88,000 clones, 80% to 85% of which appear only once. Germline CDR1 is SEHNR and CDR2 is FQNEAQ (reference sequence). This CDR3 comprises 15 residues. With V trimmed by 3 bases and J by 1 base, 5 bases remained unmatched. The TCR sequence derives from a woman between 18 and 29 years old in good health and CMV-seropositive. The chain recombines TRBV7-9 with TRBJ2-5, with 7 bases aligning to TRBD1. Sequencing was performed on PBMCs. The CDR3 loop is CASSLPQGPQETQYF. In DNA, the CDR3 is TGTGCCAGCAGCTTGCCACAGGGGCCCCAAGAGACCCAGTACTTC.